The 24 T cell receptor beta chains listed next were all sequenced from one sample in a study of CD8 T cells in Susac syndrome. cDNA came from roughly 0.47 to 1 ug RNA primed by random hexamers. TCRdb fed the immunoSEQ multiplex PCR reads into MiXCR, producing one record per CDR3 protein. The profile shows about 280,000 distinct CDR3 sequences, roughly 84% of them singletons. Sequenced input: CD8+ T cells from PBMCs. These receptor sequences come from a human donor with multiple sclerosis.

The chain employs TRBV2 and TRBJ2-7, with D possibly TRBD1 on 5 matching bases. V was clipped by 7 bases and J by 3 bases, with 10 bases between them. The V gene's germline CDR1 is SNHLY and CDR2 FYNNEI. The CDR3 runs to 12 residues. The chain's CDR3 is CASIGRVYEQYF. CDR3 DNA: TGTGCCAGCATCGGCAGGGTCTACGAGCAGTACTTC.

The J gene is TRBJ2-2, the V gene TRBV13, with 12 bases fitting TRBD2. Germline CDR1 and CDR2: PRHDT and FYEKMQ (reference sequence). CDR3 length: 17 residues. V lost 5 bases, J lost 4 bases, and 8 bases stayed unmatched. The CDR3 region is CASSPPGTSGFTGELFF. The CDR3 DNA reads TGTGCCAGCAGCCCACCCGGGACTAGCGGGTTCACCGGGGAGCTGTTTTTT.

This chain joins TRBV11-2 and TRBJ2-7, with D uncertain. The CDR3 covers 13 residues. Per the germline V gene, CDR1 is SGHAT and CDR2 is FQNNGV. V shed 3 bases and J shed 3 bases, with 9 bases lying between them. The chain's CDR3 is CASSLDPSYEQYF. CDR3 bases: TGTGCCAGCAGCTTGGATCCCAGCTACGAGCAGTACTTC. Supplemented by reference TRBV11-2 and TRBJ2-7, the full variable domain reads EAGVAQSPRYKIIEKRQSVAFWCNPISGHATLYWYQQILGQGPKLLIQFQNNGVVDDSQLPKDRFSAERLKGVDSTLKIQPAKLEDSAVYLCASSLDPSYEQYFGPGTRLTVT.

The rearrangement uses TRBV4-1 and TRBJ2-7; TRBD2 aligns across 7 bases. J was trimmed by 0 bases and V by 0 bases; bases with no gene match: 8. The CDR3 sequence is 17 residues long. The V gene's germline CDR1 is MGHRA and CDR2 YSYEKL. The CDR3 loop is CASSQEGSGTSSYEQYF. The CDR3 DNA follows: TGCGCCAGCAGCCAAGAAGGGAGCGGGACGAGCTCCTACGAGCAGTACTTC.

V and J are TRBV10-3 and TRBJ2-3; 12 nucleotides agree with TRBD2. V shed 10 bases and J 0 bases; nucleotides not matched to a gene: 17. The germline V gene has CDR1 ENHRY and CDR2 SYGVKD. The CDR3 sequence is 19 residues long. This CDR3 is CATWPLAGGPESSTDTQYF. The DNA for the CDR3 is TGTGCCACCTGGCCCCTAGCGGGAGGGCCAGAGTCGAGCACAGATACGCAGTATTTT.

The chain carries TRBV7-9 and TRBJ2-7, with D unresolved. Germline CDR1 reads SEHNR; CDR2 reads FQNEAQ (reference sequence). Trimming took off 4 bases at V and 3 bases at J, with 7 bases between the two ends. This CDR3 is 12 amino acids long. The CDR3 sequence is CASSSYNYEQYF. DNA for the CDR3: TGTGCCAGCAGCTCCTATAACTACGAGCAGTACTTC.

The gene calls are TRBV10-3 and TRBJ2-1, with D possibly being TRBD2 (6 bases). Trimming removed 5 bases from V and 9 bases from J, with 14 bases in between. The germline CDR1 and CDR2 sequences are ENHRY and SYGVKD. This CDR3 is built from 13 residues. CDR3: CAISLSGLAEQFF. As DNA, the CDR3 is TGTGCCATCAGTCTTAGCGGACTGGCTGAGCAGTTCTTC.

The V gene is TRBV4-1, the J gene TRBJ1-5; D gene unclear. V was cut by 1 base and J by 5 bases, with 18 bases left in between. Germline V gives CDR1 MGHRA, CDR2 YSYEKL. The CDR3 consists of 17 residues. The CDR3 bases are TGCGCCAGCAGCCAAGGGCAAGGGCCCTACTCCGATCAGCCCCAGCATTTT. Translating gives CASSQGQGPYSDQPQHF.

The CDR3 nucleotides are TGTGCCATCAATATGGGAGGACAGGGGCGCCGGATGGCTTTCTTT. Its translation: CAINMGGQGRRMAFF. The genes are TRBV10-3 and TRBJ1-1; 9 nucleotides line up with TRBD1. V shed 7 bases, J shed 11 bases, and the junction held 17 bases outside the gene matches. The CDR3 is 15 residues long. Germline CDR1 ENHRY, CDR2 SYGVKD.

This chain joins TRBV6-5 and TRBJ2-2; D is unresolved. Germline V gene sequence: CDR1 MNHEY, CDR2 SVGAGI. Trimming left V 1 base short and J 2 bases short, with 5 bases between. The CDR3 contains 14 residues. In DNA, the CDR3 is TGTGCCAGCAGTTACTTAGCCAACACCGGGGAGCTGTTTTTT. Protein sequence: CASSYLANTGELFF.

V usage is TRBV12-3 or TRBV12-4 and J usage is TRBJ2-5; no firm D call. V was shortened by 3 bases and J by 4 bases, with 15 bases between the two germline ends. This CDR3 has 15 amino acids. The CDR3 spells CASSFRSLGLETQYF. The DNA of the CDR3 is TGTGCCAGCAGTTTCCGATCTTTAGGGCTAGAGACCCAGTACTTC.

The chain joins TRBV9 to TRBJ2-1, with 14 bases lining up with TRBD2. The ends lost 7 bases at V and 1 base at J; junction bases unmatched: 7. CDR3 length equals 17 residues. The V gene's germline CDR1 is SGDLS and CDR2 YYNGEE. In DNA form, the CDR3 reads TGTGCCAGCGGAAGACTAGCGGGAGGGTCGTCCTACAATGAGCAGTTCTTC. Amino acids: CASGRLAGGSSYNEQFF.

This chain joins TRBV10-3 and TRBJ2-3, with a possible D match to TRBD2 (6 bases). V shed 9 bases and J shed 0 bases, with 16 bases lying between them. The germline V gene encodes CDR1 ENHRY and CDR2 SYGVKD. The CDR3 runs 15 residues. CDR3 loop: CAISGTLSSTDTQYF. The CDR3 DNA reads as TGTGCCATATCTGGGACTCTCAGTAGCACAGATACGCAGTATTTT.

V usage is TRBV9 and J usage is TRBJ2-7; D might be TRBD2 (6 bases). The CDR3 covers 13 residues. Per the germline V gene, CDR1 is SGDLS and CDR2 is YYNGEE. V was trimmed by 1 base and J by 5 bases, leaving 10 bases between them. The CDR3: CASSVTPGDEQYF. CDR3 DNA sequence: TGTGCCAGCAGCGTAACCCCGGGGGACGAGCAGTACTTC.

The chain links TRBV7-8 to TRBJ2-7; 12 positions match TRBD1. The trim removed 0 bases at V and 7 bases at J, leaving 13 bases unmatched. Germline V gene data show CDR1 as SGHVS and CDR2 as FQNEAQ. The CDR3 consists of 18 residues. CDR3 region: CASSLARLGTGGFQEQYF. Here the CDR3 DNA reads TGTGCCAGCAGCTTAGCCAGGTTAGGGACAGGGGGCTTTCAGGAGCAGTACTTC.

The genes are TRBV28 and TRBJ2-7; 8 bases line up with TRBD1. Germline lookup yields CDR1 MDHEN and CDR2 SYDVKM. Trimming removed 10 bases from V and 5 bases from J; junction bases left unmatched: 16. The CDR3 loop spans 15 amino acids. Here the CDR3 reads CATLMTDRVNNEQYF. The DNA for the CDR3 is TGTGCCACCCTCATGACGGACAGGGTAAATAACGAGCAGTACTTC.

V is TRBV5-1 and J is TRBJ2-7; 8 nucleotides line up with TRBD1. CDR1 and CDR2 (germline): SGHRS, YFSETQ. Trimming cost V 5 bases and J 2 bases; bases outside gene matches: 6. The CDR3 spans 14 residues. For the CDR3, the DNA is TGCGCCAGCAGATCGGACAGGGCGACCTACGAGCAGTACTTC. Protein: CASRSDRATYEQYF.

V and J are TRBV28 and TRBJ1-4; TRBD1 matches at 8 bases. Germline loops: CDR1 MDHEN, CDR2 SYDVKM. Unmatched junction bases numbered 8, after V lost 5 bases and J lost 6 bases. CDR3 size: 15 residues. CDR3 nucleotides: TGTGCCAGCAGTGCACTGGACAGGGAGGATGAAAAACTGTTTTTT. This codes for CASSALDREDEKLFF.

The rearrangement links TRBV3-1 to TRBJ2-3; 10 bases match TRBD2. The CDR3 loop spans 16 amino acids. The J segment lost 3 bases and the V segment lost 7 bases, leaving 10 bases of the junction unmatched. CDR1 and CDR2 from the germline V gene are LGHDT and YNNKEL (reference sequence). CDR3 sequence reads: CASTQSSGRVTDTQYF. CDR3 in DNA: TGTGCCAGCACGCAAAGCAGCGGGAGGGTAACAGATACGCAGTATTTT.

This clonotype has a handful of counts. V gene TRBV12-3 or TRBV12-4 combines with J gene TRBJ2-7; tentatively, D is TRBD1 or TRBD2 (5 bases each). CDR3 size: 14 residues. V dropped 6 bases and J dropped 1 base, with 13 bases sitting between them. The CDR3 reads CASSPERGSYEQYF. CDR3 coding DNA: TGTGCCAGCAGCCCCGAGAGGGGATCCTACGAGCAGTACTTC.

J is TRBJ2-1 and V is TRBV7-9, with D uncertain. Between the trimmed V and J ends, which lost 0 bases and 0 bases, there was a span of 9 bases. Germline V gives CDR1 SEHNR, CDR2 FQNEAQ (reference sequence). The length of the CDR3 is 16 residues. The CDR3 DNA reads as TGTGCCAGCAGCTTAGCTGGGCAGAGCTCCTACAATGAGCAGTTCTTC. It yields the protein CASSLAGQSSYNEQFF.

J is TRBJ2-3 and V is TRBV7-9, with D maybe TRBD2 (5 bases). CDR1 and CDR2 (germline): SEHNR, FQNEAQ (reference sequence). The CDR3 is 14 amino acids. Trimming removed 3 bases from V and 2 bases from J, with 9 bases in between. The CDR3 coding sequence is TGTGCCAGCAGCTTCGGACGGGACACAGATACGCAGTATTTT. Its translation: CASSFGRDTDTQYF.

The CDR3 here is CASSLTEQGTDTQYF. CDR3 nucleotides: TGTGCCAGCAGCTTGACAGAGCAGGGCACAGATACGCAGTATTTT. V and J are TRBV28 and TRBJ2-3; D is possibly TRBD1 (5 bases). The CDR3 has 15 amino acids. Germline V gene lookup returns CDR1 MDHEN and CDR2 SYDVKM. The V end was cut by 6 bases, the J end by 1 base, with 14 bases between.

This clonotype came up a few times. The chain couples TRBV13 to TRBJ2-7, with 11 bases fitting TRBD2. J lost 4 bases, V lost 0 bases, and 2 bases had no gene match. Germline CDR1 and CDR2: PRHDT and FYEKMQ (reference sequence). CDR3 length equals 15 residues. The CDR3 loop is CASSLGGTSGYEQYF. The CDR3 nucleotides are TGTGCCAGCAGCTTAGGAGGGACTAGCGGATACGAGCAGTACTTC. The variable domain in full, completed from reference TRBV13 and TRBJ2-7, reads AAGVIQSPRHLIKEKRETATLKCYPIPRHDTVYWYQQGPGQDPQFLISFYEKMQSDKGSIPDRFSAQQFSDYHSELNMSSLELGDSALYFCASSLGGTSGYEQYFGPGTRLTVT.